These 3 T cell receptor beta chains came from one sample sequenced in a study of tissue T cells after allogeneic stem cell transplantation. Produced via immunoSEQ multiplex PCR; TCRdb's table is partial and in-frame only. The sample lists around 4,000 clones, 50% seen once, with approximately 6% in the top ten. Stated time point: mouse harvest day 7 after allogeneic transplant. Each mouse received 10^7 T-cell-depleted marrow cells plus 10^6 splenic CD5+ T cells by tail vein. The sample was gut tissue. The receptors here all came from a female BALB/c mouse given C57BL/6 T cells with graft-versus-host disease after an allogeneic hematopoietic cell transplant.

This clone has only a few counts. The genes and germline here are from mouse. The sequence runs out 1 residue before the end of the CDR3; the remainder is reconstructed from the germline J gene. The rearrangement joins TRBV26 to TRBJ2-7; no clear D. The CDR3 length is 13 residues. Trimming pared 0 bases from V and 1 base from J, leaving 4 bases between. CDR1 and CDR2 (germline): KGHPV, FQNQEV (reference sequence). CDR3 DNA, as far as it was read: TGTGCCAGCAGTCTGTCACAATCCTATGAACAGTAC. Translated, it gives CASSLSQSYEQY. The whole CDR3 region reads CASSLSQSYEQYF.

Regarding this clone: Genes here carry mouse names. CDR3 sequence reads: CASGNYEQYF. The CDR3 DNA, read in part, is TGTGCCAGCGGAAACTATGAACAGTAC. The chain carries TRBV19 and TRBJ2-7; D remains unclear. The CDR3 goes on 1 residue after the read ends, and that part is filled in from the germline J gene. Germline CDR1 FNHDT, CDR2 SITEND (reference sequence). The CDR3 consists of 10 residues. V shed 7 bases and J shed 3 bases, with 5 bases lying between them.

This clone has only a few counts. Gene names refer to mouse genes. The CDR3 goes on 1 residue after the read ends, and that part is filled in from the germline J gene. This chain connects TRBV26 to TRBJ1-1; D gene unclear. V gave up 2 bases and J gave up 0 bases, with 7 bases separating them. The V gene's germline CDR1 is KGHPV and CDR2 FQNQEV (reference sequence). The CDR3 is made up of 14 amino acids. CDR3: CASSLTTANTEVFF. Partial CDR3 DNA: TGTGCCAGCAGTCTGACAACTGCAAACACAGAAGTCTTC.